This passage covers 29 T cell receptor beta chains from one sample sequenced in a study of early T cells in non-severe SARS-CoV-2 infection. From the 5' RACE reads, TCRdb called clonotypes with MiXCR, one entry per CDR3 protein. The data contain tens of thousands of distinct CDR3 sequences, approximately 16% of them seen just once; the ten biggest clones take up 4.5% to 6.5%. Sequencing used whole blood, obtained at baseline. The origin of the receptors is an adult who was a healthcare worker with PCR-confirmed SARS-CoV-2 infection or an uninfected control (not recorded which).

The genes are TRBV7-9 and TRBJ1-4; D call uncertain. From germline, CDR1 is SEHNR and CDR2 FQNEAQ (reference sequence). The V and J ends lost 4 bases and 8 bases respectively, with 11 bases between them. The CDR3 has 13 residues. CDR3 region: CASSYQIGEKLFF. The CDR3 nucleotides read TGTGCCAGCAGCTACCAAATAGGGGAAAAACTGTTTTTT.

V usage is TRBV28 and J usage is TRBJ2-7; D unresolved. Trimming stripped 1 base from V and 1 base from J, with 8 bases between. The CDR3 spans 14 residues. Per the germline V gene, CDR1 is MDHEN and CDR2 is SYDVKM. Here the CDR3 reads CASSLLGRSYEQYF. The CDR3 DNA reads TGTGCCAGCAGTTTATTAGGGCGGTCCTACGAGCAGTACTTC.

This clonotype was seen many times. The rearrangement joins TRBV27 to TRBJ2-1; tentative D call: TRBD2 (6 bases). Germline values: CDR1 MNHEY, CDR2 SMNVEV (reference sequence). The V end was cut by 6 bases, the J end by 3 bases, with 18 bases between. CDR3 size: 16 residues. The CDR3 region has the DNA TGTGCCAGCAGCCCAGGAGGGGCTCCTCTCTACAATGAGCAGTTCTTC. Its protein product is CASSPGGAPLYNEQFF.

The chain recombines TRBV28 with TRBJ2-7; 7 bases align to TRBD1. Germline V CDR1 and CDR2: MDHEN, SYDVKM. The CDR3 has 15 residues. Trimming cost V 5 bases and J 3 bases; bases outside gene matches: 10. DNA for the CDR3: TGTGCCAGCAGTATTCCCTCAAGGGGGCTCTACGAGCAGTACTTC. This translates into CASSIPSRGLYEQYF.

The J gene is TRBJ2-6, the V gene TRBV5-1; D may be TRBD1 or TRBD2 (6 bases each). CDR1 and CDR2 (germline): SGHRS, YFSETQ. CDR3 length: 18 residues. V was cut by 4 bases and J by 2 bases, with 19 bases left in between. The CDR3 DNA is TGCGCCAGCAGCCCGGGAGACAGGCTATCCCCTGGGGCCAACGTCCTGACTTTC. Protein product: CASSPGDRLSPGANVLTF.

This clonotype came up a few times. This rearrangement joins TRBV11-2 to TRBJ2-4; D not resolved. CDR1 is SGHAT, CDR2 FQNNGV, per germline. Trimming cost V 4 bases and J 7 bases, with 11 bases left between them. CDR3 length: 13 amino acids. CDR3 bases: TGTGCCAGCAGCTCCAGGTCGCCCAACATTCAGTACTTC. Translated: CASSSRSPNIQYF. Full variable domain (remainder filled in from reference TRBV11-2 and TRBJ2-4): EAGVAQSPRYKIIEKRQSVAFWCNPISGHATLYWYQQILGQGPKLLIQFQNNGVVDDSQLPKDRFSAERLKGVDSTLKIQPAKLEDSAVYLCASSSRSPNIQYFGAGTRLSVL.

In its sample, this clonotype was seen a few times. The rearrangement joins TRBV7-9 to TRBJ2-7; D call uncertain. Germline V gene lookup returns CDR1 SEHNR and CDR2 FQNEAQ (reference sequence). There are 15 residues in the CDR3. V was trimmed by 5 bases and J by 3 bases, leaving 17 bases between them. The CDR3 DNA reads as TGTGCCAGCAGCCACCCAACAGATTCCTTCTACGAGCAGTACTTC. It yields the protein CASSHPTDSFYEQYF.

This clonotype has only a few counts. The chain uses TRBV2 and TRBJ2-5; D possibly corresponds to TRBD2 (5 bases). In germline, CDR1 is SNHLY, CDR2 FYNNEI. V was cut by 9 bases and J by 3 bases, with 14 bases left in between. The CDR3 covers 13 residues. The CDR3 protein is CASGAEKKETQYF. CDR3 in DNA: TGTGCCAGTGGAGCGGAGAAGAAAGAGACCCAGTACTTC.

This clonotype was observed a handful of times. This sequence joins TRBV27 and TRBJ1-6; D uncertain. Germline V gene lookup returns CDR1 MNHEY and CDR2 SMNVEV (reference sequence). Trimming shortened V by 1 base and J by 10 bases, and 17 bases separated the two germline ends. The CDR3 is 16 residues long. The CDR3 reads CASSLFGSITGSPLHF. The DNA for the CDR3 is TGTGCCAGCAGTTTATTTGGGTCAATTACGGGGTCACCCCTCCACTTT.

The chain links TRBV12-3 or TRBV12-4 to TRBJ2-5; TRBD2 might be the D (7 bases). This CDR3 spans 14 amino acids. The V end lost 5 bases, the J end lost 5 bases, and 15 bases lay between the germline ends. The CDR3 here is CASSPLGGGETQYF. The CDR3 nucleotides read TGTGCCAGCAGTCCGTTAGGGGGGGGCGAGACCCAGTACTTC.

The CDR3 sequence is CASSYAPPNQPQHF. In DNA form, the CDR3 reads TGTGCCAGCAGTTACGCGCCCCCCAATCAGCCCCAGCATTTT. The V call is TRBV6-6, the J call TRBJ1-5; D not resolved. Trimming left V 2 bases short and J 3 bases short, with 8 bases between. The CDR3 sequence is 14 residues long. The V gene's germline CDR1 is MNHNY and CDR2 SVGAGI (reference sequence).

This clonotype appeared many times. This chain connects TRBV29-1 to TRBJ2-5; D not resolved. The CDR3 is made up of 11 amino acids. V lost 5 bases to trimming and J lost 2 bases, with 6 bases between them. CDR1 and CDR2 (germline): SQVTM, ANQGSEA. The CDR3 DNA sequence: TGCAGCGTTTTGTGGCAAGAGACCCAGTACTTC. It translates to CSVLWQETQYF.

In its sample, this clonotype was seen many times. The chain couples TRBV6-5 to TRBJ1-4; D not resolved. The CDR3 has 13 amino acids. The germline CDR1 and CDR2 sequences are MNHEY and SVGAGI. Deletions cut 6 bases from V and 7 bases from J, with 12 bases between. The CDR3 here is CASRRPAGEKLFF. Here the CDR3 DNA reads TGTGCCAGCAGAAGGCCCGCGGGTGAAAAACTGTTTTTT.

In its sample, this clonotype was seen a few times. The genes are TRBV29-1 and TRBJ2-7, with TRBD2 identical over 7 bases. This CDR3 comprises 15 residues. From germline, CDR1 is SQVTM and CDR2 ANQGSEA. After removal of 6 bases from V and 0 bases from J, the junction contained 11 bases not matched to a gene. CDR3 DNA: TGCAGCGTGAGAGCATCTGGCGGGAGCTCCTACGAGCAGTACTTC. It codes for CSVRASGGSSYEQYF.

Only a few counts were recorded for this clonotype. The chain couples TRBV12-3 or TRBV12-4 to TRBJ2-1, with D possibly being TRBD2 (5 bases). The V end was cut by 4 bases, the J end by 2 bases, with 12 bases between. This CDR3 comprises 15 residues. The CDR3 loop is CASSSLRVAYNEQFF. Written as DNA, the CDR3 is TGTGCCAGCAGTTCCCTGAGGGTCGCCTACAATGAGCAGTTCTTC.

A remark on this clonotype: A clone one base away is much larger, so this may be a read error. J is TRBJ2-7 and V is TRBV12-3 or TRBV12-4; tentative D call: TRBD2 (6 bases). The CDR3 has 13 amino acids. Deletions cut 3 bases from V and 5 bases from J, with 11 bases between. CDR3 region: CASSFGAGHEQYF. The CDR3 bases are TGTGCCAGCAGTTTTGGGGCGGGGCACGAGCAGTACTTC.

This sequence joins TRBV27 and TRBJ2-1, with 8 nucleotides matching TRBD2. J lost 6 bases, V lost 3 bases, and 7 bases had no gene match. Per the germline V gene, CDR1 is MNHEY and CDR2 is SMNVEV (reference sequence). The CDR3 runs to 15 residues. The CDR3 reads CASSFVAGPSNEQFF. CDR3 in DNA: TGTGCCAGCAGTTTTGTAGCGGGGCCGAGCAATGAGCAGTTCTTC.

This clonotype was seen more than once but under ten times. The V call is TRBV28, the J call TRBJ2-7, with D unclear. Per germline, CDR1 MDHEN and CDR2 SYDVKM. The CDR3 runs to 12 residues. V dropped 6 bases and J dropped 6 bases, with 12 bases sitting between them. This CDR3 reads CASSQLWGEQYF. In nucleotides, the CDR3 is TGTGCCAGCAGCCAACTCTGGGGCGAGCAGTACTTC.

For the CDR3, the DNA is TGCGCCAGCAGCCAAGATCCGGGAGATACGCAGTATTTT. Translated: CASSQDPGDTQYF. The chain joins TRBV4-1 to TRBJ2-3; D not certain. The CDR3 is 13 amino acids. Trimming left V 0 bases short and J 5 bases short, with 6 bases between. Germline V gene data show CDR1 as MGHRA and CDR2 as YSYEKL.

The chain uses TRBV4-2 and TRBJ2-1, with D perhaps matching TRBD2 (5 bases). This CDR3 is 16 amino acids long. Germline V gene data show CDR1 as LGHNA and CDR2 as YNFKEQ. V lost 1 base to trimming and J lost 7 bases, with 17 bases between them. The CDR3 bases are TGTGCCAGCAGCCAAGCCACGGGAAAGGATGTGAATGAGCAGTTCTTC. It is translated as CASSQATGKDVNEQFF.

The chain is built from TRBV6-1 and TRBJ1-4; D gene unclear. Germline CDR1 is MNHNS and CDR2 is SASEGT. The CDR3 totals 15 residues. Trimming cost V 4 bases and J 5 bases, with 14 bases left between them. The DNA of the CDR3 is TGTGCCAGCAGTGTGTACAGCGAAAGGAATGAAAAACTGTTTTTT. Residues: CASSVYSERNEKLFF.

The chain joins TRBV3-1 to TRBJ1-2; no reliable D call. CDR1 and CDR2 (germline): LGHDT, YNNKEL (reference sequence). CDR3 length equals 14 residues. The V end lost 4 bases, the J end lost 3 bases, and 12 bases lay between the germline ends. DNA of the CDR3: TGTGCCAGCAGCCCCCGCCAGCGGGACTATGGCTACACCTTC. Amino acids: CASSPRQRDYGYTF.

This clonotype was counted between two and nine times. The chain carries TRBV7-8 and TRBJ2-3; D not certain. The V gene lost 2 bases and the J gene lost 0 bases, with 12 bases spanning the gap. Per germline, CDR1 SGHVS and CDR2 FQNEAQ. This CDR3 comprises 16 residues. The CDR3, as DNA: TGTGCCAGCAGCTTAAAGTTCCAGCCTAGCACAGATACGCAGTATTTT. Translating it yields CASSLKFQPSTDTQYF.

There are a few counts of this clonotype. The V call is TRBV3-1, the J call TRBJ1-1, with 8 bases that match TRBD1. Germline V gene sequence: CDR1 LGHDT, CDR2 YNNKEL (reference sequence). The CDR3 has 15 residues. V gave up 1 base and J gave up 3 bases; unmatched junction bases: 4. The CDR3 spells CASSQARTGYTEAFF. CDR3 in DNA: TGTGCCAGCAGCCAAGCAAGGACAGGGTACACTGAAGCTTTCTTT.

This clonotype occurred many times. The rearrangement links TRBV6-2 or TRBV6-3 to TRBJ2-6; no firm D call. V was pared by 2 bases and J by 0 bases, with 2 bases between. The germline gives CDR1 MNHEY, CDR2 SVGEGT. This CDR3 is built from 14 residues. The DNA for the CDR3 is TGTGCCAGCAGTTACAACTCTGGGGCCAACGTCCTGACTTTC. It translates to CASSYNSGANVLTF.

This clonotype has just a few counts. The V call is TRBV29-1, the J call TRBJ1-1; 7 bases map to TRBD1. J was trimmed by 1 base and V by 6 bases; bases with no gene match: 11. Germline CDR1 and CDR2: SQVTM and ANQGSEA. This CDR3 region has 15 residues. Here the CDR3 reads CSVEDPGTANTEAFF. The CDR3 DNA reads TGCAGCGTGGAGGATCCCGGGACAGCGAACACTGAAGCTTTCTTT.

The sample holds a few counts of this clonotype. V and J are TRBV20-1 and TRBJ1-6, with D uncertain. There are 11 residues in the CDR3. Germline V gives CDR1 DFQATT, CDR2 SNEGSKA (reference sequence). V was shortened by 5 bases and J by 14 bases, with 13 bases between the two germline ends. This chain's CDR3 is CSASVGPTLHF. CDR3 coding DNA: TGCAGTGCTTCCGTGGGCCCCACCCTCCACTTT.

The sample holds a few counts of this clonotype. The CDR3 coding sequence is TGTGCCAGCAGTCAGTACCAAGAGACCCAGTACTTC. Its translation: CASSQYQETQYF. The V and J genes are TRBV12-3 or TRBV12-4 and TRBJ2-5; D is unclear. Trimming shortened V by 5 bases and J by 0 bases, and 4 bases separated the two germline ends. This CDR3 contains 12 residues.

Only a few counts were recorded for this clonotype. CDR3 sequence: CASSLNRGSNQPQHF. CDR3 in DNA: TGTGCCAGCAGTTTGAACAGGGGAAGCAATCAGCCCCAGCATTTT. The chain uses TRBV12-3 or TRBV12-4 and TRBJ1-5; 7 nucleotides line up with TRBD1. The CDR3 is 15 amino acids. V was clipped by 3 bases and J by 1 base; unmatched bases: 3.